A selection of T cell receptor beta chains follows, all from one sample in a study of vaccination effects on CD4 cells after COVID-19. Their antigens are not known. Here immunoSEQ multiplex PCR was the method, and the copy in TCRdb shows in-frame clones only, minus some. The sample includes 14,000 or so clones, over 60% of them seen just once. The material was CD4+ T cells from PBMCs cultured with HCoV-NL63 spike peptides, obtained after COVID-19 vaccination. The receptors originated from a human donor who had a prior SARS-CoV-2 infection. The CDR3 runs from the conserved cysteine through the conserved F or W. A D gene is named only where the DNA matches it firmly. Some rows have no size entry. The others give once, few or many, or a class for an expanded clone.

cdr3_aa	cdr3_nt	clone_size	d_call	j_call	v_call
CASTSGLAGGTDTQYF	TGTGCCAGCACCTCCGGACTAGCGGGAGGCACAGATACGCAGTATTTT	NA	TRBD2	TRBJ2-3	TRBV5-4
CASSLEQASPLHF	TGTGCCAGCAGTTTAGAACAGGCATCACCCCTCCACTTT	few	NA	TRBJ1-6	TRBV12-3/TRBV12-4
CASSQDHGGFGAGELFF	TGCGCCAGCAGCCAAGATCATGGGGGGTTTGGGGCCGGGGAGCTGTTTTTT	NA	NA	TRBJ2-2	TRBV4-3
CSASGRGGFNPGELFF	TGCAGTGCTAGTGGACGGGGTGGCTTCAATCCCGGGGAGCTGTTTTTT	NA	NA	TRBJ2-2	TRBV20-1
CASNRYLGYEQYF	TGTGCCAGCAACAGGTACCTAGGGTACGAGCAGTACTTC	medium-sized	NA	TRBJ2-7	TRBV2
CAWRKQGSYNEQFF	TGTGCCTGGAGAAAACAGGGAAGCTACAATGAGCAGTTCTTC	NA	NA	TRBJ2-1	TRBV30
CASSVAVNLGSDTQYF	TGTGCCAGCAGCGTAGCGGTGAATTTGGGCTCAGATACGCAGTATTTT	few	NA	TRBJ2-3	TRBV9
CASSEPTGTGNTDTQYF	TGTGCCAGCAGTGAACCGACCGGGACAGGGAACACAGATACGCAGTATTTT	NA	TRBD1	TRBJ2-3	TRBV2
CASSSRGGTGELFF	TGTGCCAGCAGCTCCAGGGGTGGCACCGGGGAGCTGTTTTTT	few	NA	TRBJ2-2	TRBV7-3
CASSQGRGRGSYNEQFF	TGTGCCAGCAGCCAAGGACGGGGCAGGGGCTCCTACAATGAGCAGTTCTTC	NA	NA	TRBJ2-1	TRBV3-1/TRBV3-2
CASSPSGGSNQPQHF	TGTGCCAGCTCACCTTCTGGGGGCAGCAATCAGCCCCAGCATTTT	NA	NA	TRBJ1-5	TRBV18
CASSLARAREQFF	TGTGCCAGCAGCTTAGCTCGGGCGCGGGAGCAGTTCTTC	NA	NA	TRBJ2-1	TRBV7-8
CAWSFATSIRFF	TGTGCCTGGAGTTTTGCAACGTCGATACGGTTCTTC	NA	NA	TRBJ2-1	TRBV30
CASSPTAGDEKLFF	TGTGCCAGCTCACCTACGGCGGGGGATGAAAAACTGTTTTTT	NA	NA	TRBJ1-4	TRBV18
CASRTSGSSYNEQFF	TGTGCCAGCAGGACTAGCGGGAGCTCCTACAATGAGCAGTTCTTC	NA	TRBD2	TRBJ2-1	TRBV27